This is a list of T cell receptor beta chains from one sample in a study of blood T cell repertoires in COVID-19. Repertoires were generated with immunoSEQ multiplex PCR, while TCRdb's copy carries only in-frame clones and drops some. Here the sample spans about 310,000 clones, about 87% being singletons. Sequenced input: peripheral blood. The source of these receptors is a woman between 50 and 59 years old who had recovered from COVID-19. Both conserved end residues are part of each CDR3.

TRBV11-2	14	CASSYSRQSYEQYF
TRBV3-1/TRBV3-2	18	CASSRKTPGLSHYGELFF
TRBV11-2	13	CASSFPGGIEQYF
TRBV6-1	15	CASSERLTGPQPQHF
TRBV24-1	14	CATSATTSNTEAFF
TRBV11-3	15	CASSHTSGGANEQFF
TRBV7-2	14	CASRARDRLLSYTF
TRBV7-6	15	CASSPGRESTYEQYF
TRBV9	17	CASSAALAGANTGELFF
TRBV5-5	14	CASSWDRVIPPLHF